The rows below give T cell receptor beta chains drawn from one sample of a study of blood T cell repertoires in COVID-19. Generated by immunoSEQ multiplex PCR, the TCRdb table keeps only in-frame clones and is missing some. The table shows approximately 270,000 clones, with around 89% occurring only once. Material for sequencing was PBMCs or T cells enriched from blood (not recorded which). Every receptor here comes from a woman aged 25 to 39 with acute COVID-19. The CDR3 runs from the conserved cysteine through the conserved F or W. The D gene is left open where the match is weak. Clone size is given for some rows only: seen once, a few or many times, or a class if the clone is expanded.

. TRBD2 TRBJ2-3 TRBV9 TGTGCCAGCAGCGTAGCGGGCGGGAGCAGCGCAGATACGCAGTATTTT CASSVAGGSSADTQYF
once . TRBJ1-2 TRBV9 TGTGCCAGCAGCGCGACCGTACAGGGTGGGGATGGCTACACCTTC CASSATVQGGDGYTF
. TRBD1 TRBJ2-3 TRBV2 TGTGCCAGCGCGAGGGACAGAACAGATACGCAGTATTTT CASARDRTDTQYF
. TRBD1 TRBJ2-6 TRBV7-3 TGTGCCAGCAGCTTAACCGGACAGGCTTTCTCTGGGGCCAACGTCCTGACTTTC CASSLTGQAFSGANVLTF
. . TRBJ2-7 TRBV27 TGTGCCAGCAGTTTTCGCGGAGGCACCTACGAGCAGTACTTC CASSFRGGTYEQYF
. TRBD1 TRBJ1-6 TRBV5-5 TGTGCCAGCAGCTGGGGAGGTACAGGGGGTAATTCACCCCTCCACTTT CASSWGGTGGNSPLHF
. . TRBJ1-2 TRBV4-2 TGTGCCAGCAGCCCCCCCGGCGGGGGAGGTGGGGATGGCTACACCTTC CASSPPGGGGGDGYTF
. . TRBJ1-1 TRBV5-1 TGCGCCAGCAGCTTGGGGGAGGGCACTGAAGCTTTCTTT CASSLGEGTEAFF
. TRBD2 TRBJ2-3 TRBV4-3 TGCGCCAGCAGCCAAGGGGGACTAGCGGGTACAGATACGCAGTATTTT CASSQGGLAGTDTQYF
. TRBD2 TRBJ2-3 TRBV4-3 TGCGCCAGCAGCCAGGGGGGGACTAGCGGGACTTCCACAGATACGCAGTATTTT CASSQGGTSGTSTDTQYF
once TRBD1 TRBJ1-5 TRBV28 TGTGCCAGCAGCACCCAAACAGGGGGCGGGGGTCAGCCCCAGCATTTT CASSTQTGGGGQPQHF
few TRBD1 TRBJ2-2 TRBV27 TGTGCCAGCAGTCGAGACAGGGGGCAGGCACCCGGGGAGCTGTTTTTT CASSRDRGQAPGELFF
few TRBD1 TRBJ1-4 TRBV19 TGTGCCAGTAGTTCCACAGGGGATTCTAATGAAAAACTGTTTTTT CASSSTGDSNEKLFF
. TRBD2 TRBJ2-1 TRBV7-3 TGTGCCAGCAGCTCAGGACTAGCGGGATCCAATGAGCAGTTCTTC CASSSGLAGSNEQFF
. TRBD2 TRBJ2-3 TRBV28 TGTGCCAGCAGTCCTCAAGGACTAGCGGGAGGGCCGCGCACAGATACGCAGTATTTT CASSPQGLAGGPRTDTQYF
. TRBD2 TRBJ2-1 TRBV29-1 TGCAGCGTTGGGACTAGCGGGAGCGGTGAGCAGTTCTTC CSVGTSGSGEQFF
. TRBD1 TRBJ2-7 TRBV30 TGTGCCTGGAGCGACAGGGCCCACGAGCAGTACTTC CAWSDRAHEQYF
. . TRBJ1-3 TRBV25-1 TGTGCCAGCAGTCAAACAGGGTTCGGAAACACCATATATTTT CASSQTGFGNTIYF
. TRBD1 TRBJ1-4 TRBV4-3 TGCGCCAGCAGCCAAACCGGACAGGAGATTAATGAAAAACTGTTTTTT CASSQTGQEINEKLFF
. TRBD1 TRBJ1-1 TRBV28 TGTGCCAGCAGCCTAGGGGGCCCTACGAACACTGAAGCTTTCTTT CASSLGGPTNTEAFF
. TRBD2 TRBJ2-1 TRBV27 TGTGCCAGCAGTTTCCTCCGACTAGCGGGAGGTCATGAGCAGTTCTTC CASSFLRLAGGHEQFF
. TRBD2 TRBJ2-5 TRBV7-9 TGTGCCAGCAGCTTAGGCGGGAGGGAAGAGACCCAGTACTTC CASSLGGREETQYF
. . TRBJ2-1 TRBV2 TGTGCCAGTTTTTTTCAAGACTGGTCCAATGAGCAGTTCTTC CASFFQDWSNEQFF
. TRBD2 TRBJ2-7 TRBV2 TGTGCCAGCCTAGATGGGAGGGATACTCGGCAGTACTTC CASLDGRDTRQYF
. . TRBJ1-2 TRBV5-5 TGTGCCAGCAGCTGGGGGGGCAGGGCGAGCTATGGCTACACCTTC CASSWGGRASYGYTF
. TRBD2 TRBJ2-1 TRBV19 TGTGCCAGTAGCCCGGGACTAGCGGGTGGCAATGAGCAGTTCTTC CASSPGLAGGNEQFF
once . TRBJ2-1 TRBV19 TGTGCCCCAAAGGTGGGGCAGCAGTTCTTC CAPKVGQQFF
. . TRBJ1-5 TRBV7-2 TGTGCCAGCAGCTTAGGGGGACTGCCCCAGCATTTT CASSLGGLPQHF
. TRBD1 TRBJ1-5 TRBV28 TGTGCCAGCAGTGCGGGACAGGGGTTTCAGCCCCAGCATTTT CASSAGQGFQPQHF
. TRBD1 TRBJ2-7 TRBV29-1 TGCAGCGTCAAGACAGGGGCAGGGGTCTACGAGCAGTACTTC CSVKTGAGVYEQYF
once TRBD2 TRBJ2-7 TRBV5-5 TGTGCCAGCAGCCCTAACGGACTAGCGGGCTACGAGCAGTACTTC CASSPNGLAGYEQYF
. . TRBJ2-4 TRBV27 TGTGCCAGCAGTCCTGATATCGGGGTGGGGGCGGATGTCAAAAACATTCAGTACTTC CASSPDIGVGADVKNIQYF
. . TRBJ2-7 TRBV15 TGTGCCACCAGCAGAGACAGGGGACACTCCTACGAGCAGTACTTC CATSRDRGHSYEQYF
. TRBD1 TRBJ2-5 TRBV2 TGTGCCAGCAGTGAATCTATGACAGGGGGAGAGACCCAGTACTTC CASSESMTGGETQYF
. . TRBJ1-1 TRBV19 TGTGCCAGTAGTGTATCCACTGAAGCTTTCTTT CASSVSTEAFF
. . TRBJ1-1 TRBV4-3 TGCGCCAGCAGCCAAGAATCATCAAACACTGAAGCTTTCTTT CASSQESSNTEAFF